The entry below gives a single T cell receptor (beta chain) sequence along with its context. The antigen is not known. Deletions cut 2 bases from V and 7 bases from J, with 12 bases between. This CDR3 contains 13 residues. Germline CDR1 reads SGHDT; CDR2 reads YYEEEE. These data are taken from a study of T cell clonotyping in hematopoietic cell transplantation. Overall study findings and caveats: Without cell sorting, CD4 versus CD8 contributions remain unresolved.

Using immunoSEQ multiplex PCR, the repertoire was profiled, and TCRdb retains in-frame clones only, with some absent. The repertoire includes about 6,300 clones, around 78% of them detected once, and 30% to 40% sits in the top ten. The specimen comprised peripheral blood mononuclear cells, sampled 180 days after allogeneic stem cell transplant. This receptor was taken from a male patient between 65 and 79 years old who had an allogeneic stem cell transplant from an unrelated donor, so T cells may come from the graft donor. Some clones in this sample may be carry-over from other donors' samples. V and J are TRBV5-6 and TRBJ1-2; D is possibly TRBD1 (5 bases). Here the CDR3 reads CASSFTAGSGYTF. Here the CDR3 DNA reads TGTGCCAGCAGCTTTACCGCAGGGTCTGGCTACACCTTC.